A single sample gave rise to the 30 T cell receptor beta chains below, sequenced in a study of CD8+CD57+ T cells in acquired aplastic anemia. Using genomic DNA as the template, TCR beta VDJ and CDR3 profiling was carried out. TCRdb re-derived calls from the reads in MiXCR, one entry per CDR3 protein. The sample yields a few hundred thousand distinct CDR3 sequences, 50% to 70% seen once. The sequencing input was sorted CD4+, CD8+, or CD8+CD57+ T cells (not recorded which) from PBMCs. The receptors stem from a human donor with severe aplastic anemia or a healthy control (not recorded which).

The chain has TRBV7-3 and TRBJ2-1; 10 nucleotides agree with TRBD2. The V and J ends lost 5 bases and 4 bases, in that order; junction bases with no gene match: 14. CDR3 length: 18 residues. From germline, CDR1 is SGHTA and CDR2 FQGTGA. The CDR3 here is CASSLTCPIAGGYNEQFF. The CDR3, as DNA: TGTGCCAGCAGCCTCACCTGTCCTATAGCGGGGGGTTACAATGAGCAGTTCTTC.

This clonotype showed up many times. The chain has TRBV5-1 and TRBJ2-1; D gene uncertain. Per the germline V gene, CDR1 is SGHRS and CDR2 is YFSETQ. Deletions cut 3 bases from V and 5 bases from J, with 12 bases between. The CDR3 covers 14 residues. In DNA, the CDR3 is TGCGCCAGCAGCTCCAGGACCAGAAACAATGAGCAGTTCTTC. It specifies CASSSRTRNNEQFF.

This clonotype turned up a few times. The CDR3 DNA reads TGTGCCACCAGTGATTACGCGGGAGGCTACACCTTC. Translated: CATSDYAGGYTF. V usage is TRBV24-1 and J usage is TRBJ1-2; no definite D call. V was trimmed by 2 bases and J by 8 bases, leaving 8 bases between them. The CDR3 length is 12 residues. The germline CDR1 and CDR2 sequences are KGHDR and SFDVKD.

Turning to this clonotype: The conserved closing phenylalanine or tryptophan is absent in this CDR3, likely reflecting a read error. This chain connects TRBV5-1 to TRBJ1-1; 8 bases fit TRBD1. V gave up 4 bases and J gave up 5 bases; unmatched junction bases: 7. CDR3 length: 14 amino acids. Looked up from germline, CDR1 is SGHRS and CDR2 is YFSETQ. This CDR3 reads CASSPLDRVTEAFS. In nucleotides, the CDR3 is TGCGCCAGCAGCCCTCTGGACAGGGTTACTGAAGCTTTCTCT.

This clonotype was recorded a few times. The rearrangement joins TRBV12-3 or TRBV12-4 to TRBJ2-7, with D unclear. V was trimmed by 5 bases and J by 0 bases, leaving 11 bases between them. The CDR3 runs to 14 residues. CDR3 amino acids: CASSLNPSSYEQYF. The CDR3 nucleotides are TGTGCCAGCAGTCTGAACCCCAGCTCCTACGAGCAGTACTTC.

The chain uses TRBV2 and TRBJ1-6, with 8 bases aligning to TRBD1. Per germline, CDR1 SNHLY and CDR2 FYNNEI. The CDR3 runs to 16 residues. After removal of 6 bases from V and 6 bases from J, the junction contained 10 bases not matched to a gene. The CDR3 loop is CASRSPEGQVNSPLHF. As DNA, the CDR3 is TGTGCCAGCAGGTCACCTGAGGGACAGGTTAATTCACCCCTCCACTTT.

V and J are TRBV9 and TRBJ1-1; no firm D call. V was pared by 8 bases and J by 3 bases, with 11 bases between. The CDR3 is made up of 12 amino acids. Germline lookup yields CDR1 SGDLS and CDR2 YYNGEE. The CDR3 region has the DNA TGTGCCAGTAAGTACAGCCACACTGAAGCTTTCTTT. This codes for CASKYSHTEAFF.

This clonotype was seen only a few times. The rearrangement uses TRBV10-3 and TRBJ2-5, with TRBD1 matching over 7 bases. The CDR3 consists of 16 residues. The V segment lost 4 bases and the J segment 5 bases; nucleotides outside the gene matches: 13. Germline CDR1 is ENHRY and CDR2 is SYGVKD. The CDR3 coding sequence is TGTGCCATCAGTGCCTACTTAATTCAGGGACAGGAGACCCAGTACTTC. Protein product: CAISAYLIQGQETQYF.

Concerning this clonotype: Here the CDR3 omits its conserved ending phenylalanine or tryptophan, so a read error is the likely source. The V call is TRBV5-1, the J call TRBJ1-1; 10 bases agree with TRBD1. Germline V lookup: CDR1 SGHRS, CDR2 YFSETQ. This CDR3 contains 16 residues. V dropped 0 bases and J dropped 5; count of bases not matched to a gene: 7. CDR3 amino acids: CASSLDPGQGRTEAFS. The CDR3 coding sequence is TGCGCCAGCAGCTTGGATCCGGGACAGGGGCGGACTGAAGCTTTCTCT.

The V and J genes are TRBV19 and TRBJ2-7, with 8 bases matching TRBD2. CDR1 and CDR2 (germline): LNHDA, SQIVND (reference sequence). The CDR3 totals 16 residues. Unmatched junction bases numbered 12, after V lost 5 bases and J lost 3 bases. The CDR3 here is CASSLRSIAGNYEQYF. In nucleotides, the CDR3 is TGTGCCAGTAGTTTGAGATCAATAGCGGGAAACTACGAGCAGTACTTC.

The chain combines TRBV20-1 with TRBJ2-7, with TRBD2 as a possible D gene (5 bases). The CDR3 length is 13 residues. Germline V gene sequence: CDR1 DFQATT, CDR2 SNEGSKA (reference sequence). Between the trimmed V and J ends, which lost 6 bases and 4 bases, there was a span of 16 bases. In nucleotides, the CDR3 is TGCAGTGCCAACCGGGGTTTCAAATACGAGCAGTACTTC. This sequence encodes CSANRGFKYEQYF.

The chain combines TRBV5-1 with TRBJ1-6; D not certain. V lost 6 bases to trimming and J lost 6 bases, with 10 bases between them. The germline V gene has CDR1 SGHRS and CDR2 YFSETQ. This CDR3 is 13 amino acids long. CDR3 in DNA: TGCGCCAGCACCCAGGACCCTAATTCACCCCTCCACTTT. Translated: CASTQDPNSPLHF.

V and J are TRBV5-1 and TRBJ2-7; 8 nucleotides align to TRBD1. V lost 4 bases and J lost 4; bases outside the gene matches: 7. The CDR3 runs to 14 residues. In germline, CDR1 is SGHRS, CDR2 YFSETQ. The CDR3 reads CASSPRQGRYEQYF. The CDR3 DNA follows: TGCGCCAGCAGCCCCCGACAGGGGAGGTACGAGCAGTACTTC.

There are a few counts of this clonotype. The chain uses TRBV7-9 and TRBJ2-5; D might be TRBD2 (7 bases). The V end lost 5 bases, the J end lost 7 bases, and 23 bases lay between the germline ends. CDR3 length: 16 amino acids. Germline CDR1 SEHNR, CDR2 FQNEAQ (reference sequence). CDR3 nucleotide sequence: TGTGCCAGCAGCCCTCGGGGGGCTCCTCAACGGGGGACCCAGTACTTC. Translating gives CASSPRGAPQRGTQYF.

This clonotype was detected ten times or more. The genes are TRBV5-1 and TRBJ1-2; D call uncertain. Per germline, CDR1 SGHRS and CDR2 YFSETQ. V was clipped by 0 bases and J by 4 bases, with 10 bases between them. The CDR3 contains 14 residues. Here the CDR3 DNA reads TGCGCCAGCAGCTTGGATGCGGGATCCTATGGCTACACCTTC. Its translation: CASSLDAGSYGYTF. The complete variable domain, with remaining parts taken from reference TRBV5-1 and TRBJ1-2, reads KAGVTQTPRYLIKTRGQQVTLSCSPISGHRSVSWYQQTPGQGLQFLFEYFSETQRNKGNFPGRFSGRQFSNSRSEMNVSTLELGDSALYLCASSLDAGSYGYTFGSGTRLTVV.

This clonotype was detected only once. The CDR3 sequence is CASSEDRSRLAGMAGELFF. CDR3 sequence (DNA): TGCGCCAGCAGTGAGGACAGGTCCCGACTAGCGGGTATGGCCGGGGAGCTGTTTTTT. The chain recombines TRBV10-1 with TRBJ2-2; TRBD2 agrees at 10 bases. The CDR3 loop spans 19 amino acids. V dropped 2 bases and J dropped 6; count of bases not matched to a gene: 15. CDR1 WNHNN and CDR2 SYGVQD come from the germline V gene (reference sequence).

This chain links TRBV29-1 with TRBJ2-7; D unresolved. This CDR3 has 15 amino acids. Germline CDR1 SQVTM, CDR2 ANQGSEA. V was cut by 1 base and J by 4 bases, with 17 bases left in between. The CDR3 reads CSVEGGRQEFYEQYF. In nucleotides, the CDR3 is TGCAGCGTTGAAGGTGGTCGGCAGGAGTTTTACGAGCAGTACTTC.

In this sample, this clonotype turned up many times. In DNA, the CDR3 is TGTGCCAGCAGCTTAGTGGGACAGGGATTTGCCGAGCAGTACTTC. Its protein product is CASSLVGQGFAEQYF. The chain uses TRBV7-9 and TRBJ2-7; TRBD1 matches at 9 bases. V was pared by 1 base and J by 6 bases, with 7 bases of the junction left unmatched. Germline V CDR1 and CDR2: SEHNR, FQNEAQ (reference sequence). This CDR3 has 15 amino acids.

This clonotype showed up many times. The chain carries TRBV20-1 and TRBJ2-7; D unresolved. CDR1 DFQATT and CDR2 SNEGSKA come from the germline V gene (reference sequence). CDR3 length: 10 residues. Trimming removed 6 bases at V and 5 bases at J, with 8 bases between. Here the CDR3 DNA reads TGCAGTGCCGGAGTACACGAGCAGTACTTC. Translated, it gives CSAGVHEQYF.

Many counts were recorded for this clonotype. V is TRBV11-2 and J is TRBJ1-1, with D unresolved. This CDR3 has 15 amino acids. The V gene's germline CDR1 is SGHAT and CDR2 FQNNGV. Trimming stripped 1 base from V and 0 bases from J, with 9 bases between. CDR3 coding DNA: TGTGCCAGCAGCTTAGGACGGGGAATGAACACTGAAGCTTTCTTT. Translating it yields CASSLGRGMNTEAFF.

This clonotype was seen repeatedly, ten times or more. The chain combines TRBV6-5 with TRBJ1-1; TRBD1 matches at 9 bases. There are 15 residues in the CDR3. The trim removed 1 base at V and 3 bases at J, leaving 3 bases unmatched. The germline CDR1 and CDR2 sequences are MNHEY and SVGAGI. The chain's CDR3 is CASSYYRQGDTEAFF. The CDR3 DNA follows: TGTGCCAGCAGTTACTACAGACAGGGGGACACTGAAGCTTTCTTT.

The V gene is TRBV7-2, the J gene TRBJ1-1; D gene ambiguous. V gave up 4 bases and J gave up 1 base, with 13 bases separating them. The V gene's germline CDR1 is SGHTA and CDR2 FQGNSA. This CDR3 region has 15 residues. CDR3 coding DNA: TGTGCCAGCAGCTGTAGGAGGGAGGGGAACACTGAAGCTTTCTTT. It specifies CASSCRREGNTEAFF. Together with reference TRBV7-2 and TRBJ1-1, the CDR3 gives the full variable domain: GAGVSQSPSNKVTEKGKDVELRCDPISGHTALYWYRQSLGQGLEFLIYFQGNSAPDKSGLPSDRFSAERTGGSVSTLTIQRTQQEDSAVYLCASSCRREGNTEAFFGQGTRLTVV.

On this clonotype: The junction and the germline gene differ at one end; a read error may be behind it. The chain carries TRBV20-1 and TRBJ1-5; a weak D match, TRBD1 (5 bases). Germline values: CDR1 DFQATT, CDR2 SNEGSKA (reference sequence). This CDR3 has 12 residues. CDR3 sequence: CSSRQPNQPQHF. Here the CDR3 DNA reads TGCAGTTCTAGACAGCCCAATCAGCCCCAGCATTTT.

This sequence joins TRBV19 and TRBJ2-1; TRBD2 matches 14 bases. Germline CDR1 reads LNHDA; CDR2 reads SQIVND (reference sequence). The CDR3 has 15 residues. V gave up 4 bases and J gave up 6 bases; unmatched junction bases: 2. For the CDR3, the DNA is TGTGCCAGTAGTAACGGACTAGCGGGAGGCAATGAGCAGTTCTTC. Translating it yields CASSNGLAGGNEQFF.

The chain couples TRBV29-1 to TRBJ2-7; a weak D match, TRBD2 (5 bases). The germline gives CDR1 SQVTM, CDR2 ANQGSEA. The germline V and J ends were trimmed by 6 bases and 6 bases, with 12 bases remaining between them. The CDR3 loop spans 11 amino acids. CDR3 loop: CSVTRAGEQYF. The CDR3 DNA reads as TGCAGCGTGACCCGGGCGGGCGAGCAGTACTTC.

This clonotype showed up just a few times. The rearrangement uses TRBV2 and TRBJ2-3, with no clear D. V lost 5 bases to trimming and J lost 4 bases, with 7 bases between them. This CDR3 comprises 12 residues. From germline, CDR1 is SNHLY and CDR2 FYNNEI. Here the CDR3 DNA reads TGTGCCAGCAGTAAGACTTCAGATACGCAGTATTTT. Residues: CASSKTSDTQYF.

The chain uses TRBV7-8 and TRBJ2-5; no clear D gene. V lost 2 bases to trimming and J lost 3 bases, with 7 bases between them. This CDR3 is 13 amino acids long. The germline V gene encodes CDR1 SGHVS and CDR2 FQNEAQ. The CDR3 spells CASSLNGKETQYF. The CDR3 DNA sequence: TGTGCCAGCAGCTTAAACGGAAAAGAGACCCAGTACTTC. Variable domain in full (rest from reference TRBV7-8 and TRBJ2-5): GAGVSQSPRYKVAKRGQDVALRCDPISGHVSLFWYQQALGQGPEFLTYFQNEAQLDKSGLPSDRFFAERPEGSVSTLKIQRTQQEDSAVYLCASSLNGKETQYFGPGTRLLVL.

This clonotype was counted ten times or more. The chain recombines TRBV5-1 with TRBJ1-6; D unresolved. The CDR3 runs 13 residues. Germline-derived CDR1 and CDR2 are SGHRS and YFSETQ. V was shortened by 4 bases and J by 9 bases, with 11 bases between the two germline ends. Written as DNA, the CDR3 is TGCGCCAGCAGCCCCGAGGGAACTTCACCCCTCCACTTT. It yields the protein CASSPEGTSPLHF.

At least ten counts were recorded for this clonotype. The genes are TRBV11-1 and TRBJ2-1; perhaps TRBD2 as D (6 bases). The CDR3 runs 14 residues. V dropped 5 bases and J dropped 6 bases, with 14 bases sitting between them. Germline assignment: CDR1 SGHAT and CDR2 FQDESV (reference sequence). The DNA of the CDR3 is TGTGCCAGCAGCCCCATGGAGGGTCGCAATGAGCAGTTCTTC. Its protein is CASSPMEGRNEQFF.

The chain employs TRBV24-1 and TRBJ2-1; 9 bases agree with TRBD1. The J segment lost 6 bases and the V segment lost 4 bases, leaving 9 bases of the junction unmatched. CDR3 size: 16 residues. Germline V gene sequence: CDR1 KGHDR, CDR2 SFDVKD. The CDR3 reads CATSDSGQGKSNEQFF. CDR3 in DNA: TGTGCCACCAGTGACTCGGGACAGGGAAAATCCAATGAGCAGTTCTTC.